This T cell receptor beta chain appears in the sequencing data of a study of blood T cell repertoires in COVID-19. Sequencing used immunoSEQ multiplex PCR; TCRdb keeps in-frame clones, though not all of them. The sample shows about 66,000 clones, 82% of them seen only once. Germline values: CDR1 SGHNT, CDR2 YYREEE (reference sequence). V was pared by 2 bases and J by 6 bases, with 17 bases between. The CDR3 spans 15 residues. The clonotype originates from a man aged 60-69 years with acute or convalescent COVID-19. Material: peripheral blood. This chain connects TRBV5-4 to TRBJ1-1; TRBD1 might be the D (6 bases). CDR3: CASSFYTGWRPEAFF. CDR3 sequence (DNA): TGTGCCAGCAGCTTCTATACAGGGTGGCGGCCTGAAGCTTTCTTT.